These T cell receptor beta chains were read from a single sample in a study of CD8 T cells in ankylosing spondylitis. TCRdb called the 5' RACE reads again in MiXCR, with one record for every CDR3 protein. Among about 340,000 distinct CDR3 sequences listed, 6.5% to 10% were seen once. The sequenced material came from blood, either unsorted or a sorted T cell fraction (not recorded which). The source is a male donor with ankylosing spondylitis. The CDR3 runs from the conserved cysteine through the conserved F or W. Each record gives: J gene, V gene, clone size, D gene, CDR3 DNA, CDR3 protein. D genes are given only for firm matches. Not every row has a clone size; where given, it reads once, few, many or a size class.

TRBJ2-1 TRBV20-1 medium-sized NA TGCAGTGCTAGAGATGTGGGCCAAGACAATGAGCAGTTCTTC CSARDVGQDNEQFF
TRBJ2-5 TRBV29-1 NA TRBD1 TGCAGCGGCGGGACAGGGGCACAAGAGACCCAGTACTTC CSGGTGAQETQYF
TRBJ2-1 TRBV9 few NA TGTGCCAGCAGCGTAGAGGGTTACAATGAGCAGTTCTTC CASSVEGYNEQFF
TRBJ1-5 TRBV20-1 few NA TGCAGTGCTGAACGGGGAGGTGGGCAGCCCCAGCATTTT CSAERGGGQPQHF
TRBJ1-2 TRBV29-1 NA NA TGCAGCGTTGAAGAGCCAGAAACGTTAGGGGGAGGCTACACCTTC CSVEEPETLGGGYTF
TRBJ2-3 TRBV5-1 few TRBD2 TGCGCCAGCACGGTAGCGGGAACCGATACGCAGTATTTT CASTVAGTDTQYF
TRBJ2-7 TRBV5-1 medium-sized TRBD1 TGCGCCAGCAGAAAGACAGGGGATGAGCAGTACTTC CASRKTGDEQYF
TRBJ2-3 TRBV18 many NA TGTGCCAGCTCACCATTTGACATAAGCACAGATACGCAGTATTTT CASSPFDISTDTQYF
TRBJ2-7 TRBV6-1 few TRBD2 TGTGCCAGCAGACCGGGGGGGACCTACGAGCAGTACTTC CASRPGGTYEQYF
TRBJ2-1 TRBV21-1 NA NA TGTGCCAGCAGCAAAGTGGGCAGCAGCTCCTACAATGAGCAGTTCTTC CASSKVGSSSYNEQFF
TRBJ2-7 TRBV5-1 many TRBD1 TGCGCCAGCAGCTCTTTACCGGGACAGGGGGCCACCTACGAGCAGTACTTC CASSSLPGQGATYEQYF
TRBJ2-7 TRBV20-1 many NA TGCAGTGCTAGAACGGACCTATACGAGCAGTACTTC CSARTDLYEQYF
TRBJ2-5 TRBV28 many NA TGTGCCAGCAGTTTAAAGACTAGCAGGGGGGGGACCCAGTACTTC CASSLKTSRGGTQYF
TRBJ2-1 TRBV18 many NA TGCGCCAGCAGCCCGGACGGAAGCTCCTACAATGAGCAGTTCTTC CASSPDGSSYNEQFF
TRBJ2-5 TRBV7-2 NA NA TGTGCCAGCAGCCAAAACAGGAAACAAGAGACCCAGTACTTC CASSQNRKQETQYF
TRBJ2-3 TRBV2 few NA TGTGCCAGCAGTGGCGGCGGACCGGTAGGCCCACCAGATACGCAGTATTTT CASSGGGPVGPPDTQYF
TRBJ2-7 TRBV12-3/TRBV12-4 few NA TGTGCCAGCAGTTTAATCCAGGGCCCCTACGAGCAGTACTTC CASSLIQGPYEQYF
TRBJ2-7 TRBV12-3/TRBV12-4 NA TRBD1 TGTGCCAGCAGCCTGACAGGGGGCCTCAACGAGCAGTACTTC CASSLTGGLNEQYF
TRBJ1-5 TRBV21-1 few NA TGTGCCAGCGCCCGGGCAGGAGGCAATCAGCCCCAGCATTTT CASARAGGNQPQHF
TRBJ1-6 TRBV20-1 many NA TGCAGTGCTAGAGTTCGTCAAGGGGAAAATTCACCCCTCCACTTT CSARVRQGENSPLHF
TRBJ2-1 TRBV10-3 few NA TGTGCCATCAGTGAGTACAGTGACAATGAGCAGTTCTTC CAISEYSDNEQFF
TRBJ1-2 TRBV18 few TRBD1 TGTGCCAGCTCACCACCGGGACAGGGGTACTATGGCTACACCTTC CASSPPGQGYYGYTF
TRBJ2-7 TRBV20-1 NA TRBD2 TGCAGTGCTATTTCGGGACTAGCGGACTACGAGCAGTACTTC CSAISGLADYEQYF
TRBJ1-5 TRBV6-1 NA NA TGTGCCAGCAAACCGACGGGGAATAGCAATCAGCCCCAGCATTTT CASKPTGNSNQPQHF
TRBJ2-1 TRBV7-8 NA TRBD2 TGTGCCAGCAGCGCTAGCGGGGACCGGACCCGGAGGGCCAATGAGCAGTTCTTC CASSASGDRTRRANEQFF
TRBJ1-1 TRBV9 few NA TGTGCCAGCAGCGCAGGGGCTATGAACACTGAAGCTTTCTTT CASSAGAMNTEAFF
TRBJ1-6 TRBV6-1 NA TRBD1 TGTGCCAGCAAGAGGGTCGGGACAGGGTCCTCACCCCTCCACTTT CASKRVGTGSSPLHF
TRBJ1-5 TRBV30 NA NA TGTGCCTGGAGCGCCCGGGAAGATCAGCCCCAGCATTTT CAWSAREDQPQHF
TRBJ2-5 TRBV4-3 few TRBD2 TGCGCCAGCAGCCAAGAAACGGCGGGGGGACCGATGGGCCAAGAGACCCAGTACTTC CASSQETAGGPMGQETQYF
TRBJ2-3 TRBV5-1 few TRBD2 TGCGCCAGCAGCTTGGCTAGCGGGAGAACAGATACGCAGTATTTT CASSLASGRTDTQYF
TRBJ2-1 TRBV5-1 many NA TGCGCCAGCAGCCCTGGACAGCTACGCTCCTACAATGAGCAGTTCTTC CASSPGQLRSYNEQFF
TRBJ2-7 TRBV6-2/TRBV6-3 NA TRBD1 TGTGCCACCAAGGAGGGGACAGGGATCCACGAGCAGTACTTC CATKEGTGIHEQYF
TRBJ1-6 TRBV10-3 many NA TGTGCCATCAGTCGAGGGCCGCCGCCCAATTCACCCCTCCACTTT CAISRGPPPNSPLHF
TRBJ1-5 TRBV12-3/TRBV12-4 many NA TGTGCCAGCAGTTTGAGGCAGGGGCTCAATCAGCCCCAGCATTTT CASSLRQGLNQPQHF
TRBJ1-1 TRBV20-1 many NA TGCAGTGCTAGAGAGACCGACTATCATGAAGCTTTCTTT CSARETDYHEAFF
TRBJ2-2 TRBV5-1 many NA TGCGCCAGCACCCTTCTTGGGACTAACACCGGGGAGCTGTTTTTT CASTLLGTNTGELFF
TRBJ2-3 TRBV7-8 many NA TGTGCCAGCAGCTCCCCCGGGGCCTTCGGAGATACGCAGTATTTT CASSSPGAFGDTQYF
TRBJ2-3 TRBV7-2 few NA TGTGCCAGCACCCGAGCGGGTGATACGCAGTATTTT CASTRAGDTQYF
TRBJ2-2 TRBV7-9 many NA TGTGCCAGCAGCCCTGTTGGTGTTTGGAACACCGGGGAGCTGTTTTTT CASSPVGVWNTGELFF
TRBJ2-2 TRBV29-1 many NA TGCAGCGTCCTAGGGCGGCCCGCCAACCCCGGGGAGCTGTTTTTT CSVLGRPANPGELFF
TRBJ2-3 TRBV11-2 few NA TGTGCCAGCAGCACCCGGACCACAGATACGCAGTATTTT CASSTRTTDTQYF
TRBJ2-7 TRBV5-1 NA NA TGCGCCAGCAGCTTGGAGGCCGAGCAGTACTTC CASSLEAEQYF
TRBJ2-1 TRBV10-3 few TRBD2 TGTGCCATCAGCCGACTAGAAGGGGCGGCCCGGGAGGATGAGCAGTTCTTC CAISRLEGAAREDEQFF
TRBJ2-7 TRBV7-2 many NA TGTGCCAGCAGCTTAGCCCCGGATGCCGAGCAGTACTTC CASSLAPDAEQYF
TRBJ2-7 TRBV20-1 few NA TGCAGTGCTAGACAGGGGGGGAACTCCTACGAGCAGTACTTC CSARQGGNSYEQYF
TRBJ1-3 TRBV5-4 few NA TGTGCCAGCAGCGCGAGAGGAACGTCGGACACCATATATTTT CASSARGTSDTIYF
TRBJ1-1 TRBV20-1 NA NA TGCAGTGCTAATGGGGCACAGACCACTGAAGCTTTCTTT CSANGAQTTEAFF
TRBJ2-3 TRBV6-1 few NA TGTGCCAGCAGTCCGACTATTACCACAGATACGCAGTATTTT CASSPTITTDTQYF
TRBJ2-3 TRBV20-1 NA NA TGCAGTGCTAGATTCCCCGGGAGAGCCAGTGATACGCAGTATTTT CSARFPGRASDTQYF
TRBJ1-1 TRBV2 few NA TGTGCCAGTGGGGACCGACAGGCCATCATGAACACTGAAGCTTTCTTT CASGDRQAIMNTEAFF
TRBJ2-3 TRBV7-9 many NA TGTGCCAGCAGGCTAGCCGGACAGCCAGATACGCAGTATTTT CASRLAGQPDTQYF
TRBJ2-7 TRBV29-1 many NA TGCAGCGTGCAGGGACCGGCGAGCTACGAGCAGTACTTC CSVQGPASYEQYF
TRBJ2-4 TRBV12-3/TRBV12-4 many NA TGTGCCAGCAGCCCCGGGCCGAACAAAAACATTCAGTACTTC CASSPGPNKNIQYF
TRBJ1-5 TRBV2 few NA TGTGCCAGCAGATATCTCTACAATCAGCCCCAGCATTTT CASRYLYNQPQHF
TRBJ2-1 TRBV20-1 NA TRBD2 TGCAGTGCTCCTGGACCAGCGGGAGGGCCAGGTGAGCAGTTCTTC CSAPGPAGGPGEQFF